The rows below give T cell receptor beta chains drawn from one sample of a study of neoadjuvant nivolumab and ipilimumab in lung cancer. The protocol was immunoSEQ multiplex PCR, while the TCRdb copy is restricted to in-frame clones and leaves out a portion. The table shows more than 8,000 clones, with 81% occurring only once. The sequencing here drew on peripheral blood, taken before neoadjuvant nivolumab, alone or with ipilimumab. Source of these receptors: an adult with non-small cell lung cancer. Each CDR3 is given with its conserved first and last residue. Each record gives: clone size, D gene, J gene, V gene, CDR3 protein, CDR3 DNA. A D gene is named only where the DNA matches it firmly. Not all rows give a size; the values are once, few, many and, for expanded clones, a class.

clone_size: .
d_call: .
j_call: TRBJ2-3
v_call: TRBV5-1
cdr3_aa: CASSLDTDTQYF
cdr3_nt: TGCGCCAGCAGCTTGGACACAGATACGCAGTATTTT

clone_size: .
d_call: .
j_call: TRBJ1-3
v_call: TRBV10-3
cdr3_aa: CAISPGDARNTIYF
cdr3_nt: TGTGCCATCAGCCCCGGGGACGCGAGAAACACCATATATTTT

clone_size: .
d_call: TRBD1
j_call: TRBJ2-7
v_call: TRBV5-5
cdr3_aa: CASSFEGGRSDYEQYF
cdr3_nt: TGTGCCAGCAGCTTCGAAGGGGGCAGGTCCGACTACGAGCAGTACTTC

clone_size: once
d_call: .
j_call: TRBJ2-4
v_call: TRBV29-1
cdr3_aa: CSVGPTGGENIQYF
cdr3_nt: TGCAGCGTAGGTCCTACAGGGGGGGAAAACATTCAGTACTTC

clone_size: .
d_call: .
j_call: TRBJ1-3
v_call: TRBV2
cdr3_aa: CASSDGSGNTIYF
cdr3_nt: TGTGCCAGCAGTGACGGGTCTGGAAACACCATATATTTT

clone_size: .
d_call: .
j_call: TRBJ1-1
v_call: TRBV7-9
cdr3_aa: CASSLALAGGTEAFF
cdr3_nt: TGTGCCAGCAGCTTAGCGTTGGCGGGGGGCACTGAAGCTTTCTTT

clone_size: once
d_call: .
j_call: TRBJ2-7
v_call: TRBV9
cdr3_aa: CASSRVGTLSGEQYF
cdr3_nt: TGTGCCAGCAGCAGAGTTGGGACACTGAGTGGGGAGCAGTACTTC

clone_size: .
d_call: TRBD2
j_call: TRBJ2-7
v_call: TRBV4-1
cdr3_aa: CASSQELAAAGEQYF
cdr3_nt: TGCGCCAGCAGCCAAGAACTAGCGGCGGCCGGGGAGCAGTACTTC

clone_size: .
d_call: .
j_call: TRBJ1-3
v_call: TRBV5-5
cdr3_aa: CASSDDRFSGNTIYF
cdr3_nt: TGTGCCAGCAGCGACGACAGGTTCTCTGGAAACACCATATATTTT

clone_size: .
d_call: TRBD2
j_call: TRBJ2-5
v_call: TRBV15
cdr3_aa: CATSRDSRGLAWVETQYF
cdr3_nt: TGTGCCACCAGCAGAGATAGCCGTGGACTAGCGTGGGTAGAGACCCAGTACTTC

clone_size: .
d_call: TRBD1
j_call: TRBJ2-2
v_call: TRBV5-1
cdr3_aa: CASSSTWRTGTGELFF
cdr3_nt: TGCGCCAGCAGCTCAACTTGGAGGACAGGGACCGGGGAGCTGTTTTTT

clone_size: few
d_call: TRBD1
j_call: TRBJ2-2
v_call: TRBV27
cdr3_aa: CASSTRDRGSTGELFF
cdr3_nt: TGTGCCAGCAGTACCCGGGACAGGGGAAGTACCGGGGAGCTGTTTTTT

clone_size: .
d_call: .
j_call: TRBJ2-3
v_call: TRBV19
cdr3_aa: CASSGSGTPSTDTQYF
cdr3_nt: TGTGCCAGTAGTGGATCCGGGACACCCAGCACAGATACGCAGTATTTT

clone_size: .
d_call: .
j_call: TRBJ2-3
v_call: TRBV15
cdr3_aa: CATSRDGAVGQQTQYF
cdr3_nt: TGTGCCACCAGCAGAGACGGGGCTGTAGGTCAACAGACGCAGTATTTT

clone_size: .
d_call: TRBD1
j_call: TRBJ1-2
v_call: TRBV29-1
cdr3_aa: CSVGVSRGVYTF
cdr3_nt: TGCAGCGTTGGAGTGAGCAGGGGGGTTTACACCTTC

clone_size: .
d_call: TRBD1
j_call: TRBJ1-2
v_call: TRBV29-1
cdr3_aa: CSVGGPGQGQGGYTF
cdr3_nt: TGCAGCGTTGGTGGCCCGGGACAGGGTCAGGGTGGCTACACCTTC

clone_size: .
d_call: .
j_call: TRBJ2-1
v_call: TRBV7-6
cdr3_aa: CASSLVNAPSSYNEQFF
cdr3_nt: TGTGCCAGCAGCTTAGTCAACGCCCCCTCCTCCTACAATGAGCAGTTCTTC

clone_size: .
d_call: .
j_call: TRBJ1-1
v_call: TRBV5-1
cdr3_aa: CASSREGVGEAFF
cdr3_nt: TGCGCCAGCAGCCGAGAGGGGGTTGGGGAAGCTTTCTTT

clone_size: .
d_call: .
j_call: TRBJ1-2
v_call: TRBV29-1
cdr3_aa: CSVEDLGGQIYGYTF
cdr3_nt: TGCAGCGTTGAAGATTTGGGGGGGCAGATCTATGGCTACACCTTC

clone_size: .
d_call: .
j_call: TRBJ2-5
v_call: TRBV9
cdr3_aa: CASSVGMSDFQETQYF
cdr3_nt: TGTGCCAGCAGCGTAGGAATGAGCGACTTTCAAGAGACCCAGTACTTC

clone_size: few
d_call: .
j_call: TRBJ1-1
v_call: TRBV7-3
cdr3_aa: CASSFDPNTEAFF
cdr3_nt: TGTGCCAGCAGCTTTGACCCAAACACTGAAGCTTTCTTT

clone_size: .
d_call: .
j_call: TRBJ1-1
v_call: TRBV7-3
cdr3_aa: CASSLSPGNTEAFF
cdr3_nt: TGTGCCAGCAGCTTAAGTCCCGGGAACACTGAAGCTTTCTTT

clone_size: few
d_call: .
j_call: TRBJ2-1
v_call: TRBV4-2
cdr3_aa: CASSQEATSSYNEQFF
cdr3_nt: TGTGCCAGCAGCCAAGAGGCGACTAGCTCCTACAATGAGCAGTTCTTC

clone_size: .
d_call: .
j_call: TRBJ2-5
v_call: TRBV12-1
cdr3_aa: CASSFGVEGQWETQYF
cdr3_nt: TGTGCCAGCAGCTTTGGAGTGGAGGGACAATGGGAGACCCAGTACTTC

clone_size: once
d_call: .
j_call: TRBJ2-2
v_call: TRBV7-6
cdr3_aa: CASSLGMGELFF
cdr3_nt: TGTGCCAGCAGCTTAGGAATGGGGGAGCTGTTTTTT

clone_size: .
d_call: TRBD2
j_call: TRBJ2-5
v_call: TRBV5-1
cdr3_aa: CASSFAGDGETQYF
cdr3_nt: TGCGCCAGCAGCTTTGCGGGAGACGGGGAGACCCAGTACTTC

clone_size: .
d_call: .
j_call: TRBJ1-2
v_call: TRBV28
cdr3_aa: CATLTREYNYGYTF
cdr3_nt: TGTGCCACCCTCACGAGGGAGTATAACTATGGCTACACCTTC

clone_size: .
d_call: .
j_call: TRBJ2-3
v_call: TRBV5-1
cdr3_aa: CASSLVASGADTQYF
cdr3_nt: TGCGCCAGCAGCTTGGTGGCTAGTGGCGCAGATACGCAGTATTTT

clone_size: .
d_call: TRBD2
j_call: TRBJ2-7
v_call: TRBV7-8
cdr3_aa: CASSFGTSGSYEQYF
cdr3_nt: TGTGCCAGCAGCTTCGGGACTAGCGGGAGTTACGAGCAGTACTTC

clone_size: .
d_call: TRBD2
j_call: TRBJ2-1
v_call: TRBV19
cdr3_aa: CASMRTSGNEQFF
cdr3_nt: TGTGCCAGTATGAGGACTAGCGGGAATGAGCAGTTCTTC

clone_size: few
d_call: .
j_call: TRBJ1-2
v_call: TRBV7-9
cdr3_aa: CASSPSGYYGYTF
cdr3_nt: TGTGCCAGCAGCCCCTCAGGATACTATGGCTACACCTTC

clone_size: .
d_call: TRBD1
j_call: TRBJ1-1
v_call: TRBV14
cdr3_aa: CASSQVRGREAFF
cdr3_nt: TGTGCCAGCAGCCAAGTCAGGGGGAGGGAAGCTTTCTTT

clone_size: .
d_call: .
j_call: TRBJ2-5
v_call: TRBV5-4
cdr3_aa: CASSLGPQETQYF
cdr3_nt: TGTGCCAGCAGCTTGGGACCTCAAGAGACCCAGTACTTC

clone_size: .
d_call: .
j_call: TRBJ2-3
v_call: TRBV11-2
cdr3_aa: CASRQAADTQYF
cdr3_nt: TGTGCCAGCAGACAGGCAGCAGATACGCAGTATTTT

clone_size: .
d_call: .
j_call: TRBJ2-1
v_call: TRBV10-3
cdr3_aa: CAISESSGLPSFF
cdr3_nt: TGTGCCATCAGTGAAAGTAGCGGACTACCCTCGTTCTTC

clone_size: .
d_call: .
j_call: TRBJ1-5
v_call: TRBV10-3
cdr3_aa: CAISERDRSNQPQHF
cdr3_nt: TGTGCCATCAGTGAGAGGGATAGGAGCAATCAGCCCCAGCATTTT

clone_size: .
d_call: .
j_call: TRBJ1-2
v_call: TRBV19
cdr3_aa: CASSIGLLGYTF
cdr3_nt: TGTGCCAGTAGTATAGGCCTTCTCGGCTACACCTTC

clone_size: .
d_call: TRBD2
j_call: TRBJ2-1
v_call: TRBV13
cdr3_aa: CASSSPGLAGVGEQFF
cdr3_nt: TGTGCCAGCAGCTCCCCGGGACTAGCGGGAGTAGGGGAGCAGTTCTTC

clone_size: few
d_call: .
j_call: TRBJ2-2
v_call: TRBV19
cdr3_aa: CATRGGVGTGELFF
cdr3_nt: TGTGCCACCCGAGGTGGGGTTGGCACCGGGGAGCTGTTTTTT

clone_size: .
d_call: .
j_call: TRBJ2-1
v_call: TRBV5-1
cdr3_aa: CASSLAGGLLTHEQFF
cdr3_nt: TGCGCCAGCAGCTTGGCCGGTGGACTACTTACCCATGAGCAGTTCTTC

clone_size: .
d_call: .
j_call: TRBJ2-7
v_call: TRBV2
cdr3_aa: CASTEGTHILLYEQYF
cdr3_nt: TGTGCCAGCACGGAGGGGACCCACATCCTACTCTACGAGCAGTACTTC

clone_size: .
d_call: .
j_call: TRBJ1-2
v_call: TRBV2
cdr3_aa: CASSPNQGIGGYTF
cdr3_nt: TGTGCCAGCAGTCCTAACCAGGGAATTGGGGGCTACACCTTC

clone_size: .
d_call: .
j_call: TRBJ2-3
v_call: TRBV7-7
cdr3_aa: CASSEDSSSTDTQYF
cdr3_nt: TGTGCCAGCAGCGAGGACAGCTCTAGCACAGATACGCAGTATTTT

clone_size: .
d_call: TRBD1
j_call: TRBJ1-4
v_call: TRBV7-9
cdr3_aa: CASSQSGTGGTKLFF
cdr3_nt: TGTGCCAGCAGTCAAAGCGGGACAGGGGGCACGAAACTGTTTTTT

clone_size: .
d_call: .
j_call: TRBJ1-2
v_call: TRBV7-2
cdr3_aa: CASSLRGRNYGYTF
cdr3_nt: TGTGCCAGCAGCTTAAGGGGCCGGAACTATGGCTACACCTTC

clone_size: once
d_call: .
j_call: TRBJ1-2
v_call: TRBV11-2
cdr3_aa: CASSLDLTGNYGYTF
cdr3_nt: TGTGCCAGCAGCTTAGATCTCACAGGGAACTATGGCTACACCTTC

clone_size: once
d_call: .
j_call: TRBJ2-1
v_call: TRBV10-2
cdr3_aa: CASSESGDYNEQFF
cdr3_nt: TGCGCCAGCAGTGAGTCTGGTGATTACAATGAGCAGTTCTTC

clone_size: .
d_call: TRBD1
j_call: TRBJ1-4
v_call: TRBV5-4
cdr3_aa: CASSLGDRAANEKLFF
cdr3_nt: TGTGCCAGCAGCTTGGGGGACAGGGCCGCAAATGAAAAACTGTTTTTT

clone_size: once
d_call: TRBD1
j_call: TRBJ1-2
v_call: TRBV28
cdr3_aa: CASSPGQVYGYTF
cdr3_nt: TGTGCCAGCAGTCCCGGACAGGTTTATGGCTACACCTTC

clone_size: few
d_call: .
j_call: TRBJ1-2
v_call: TRBV6-5
cdr3_aa: CASRFGGAYGYTF
cdr3_nt: TGTGCCAGCAGATTTGGTGGGGCCTATGGCTACACCTTC

clone_size: .
d_call: .
j_call: TRBJ1-3
v_call: TRBV15
cdr3_aa: CATRIADGVRGNTIYF
cdr3_nt: TGTGCCACCAGAATTGCCGACGGGGTACGGGGAAACACCATATATTTT

clone_size: .
d_call: .
j_call: TRBJ2-7
v_call: TRBV29-1
cdr3_aa: CSVAEGERYEQYF
cdr3_nt: TGCAGCGTTGCAGAGGGAGAGAGGTACGAGCAGTACTTC

clone_size: .
d_call: TRBD1
j_call: TRBJ2-5
v_call: TRBV11-1
cdr3_aa: CASSLGTGITETQYF
cdr3_nt: TGTGCCAGCAGCTTAGGGACAGGCATCACGGAGACCCAGTACTTC

clone_size: .
d_call: TRBD1
j_call: TRBJ2-5
v_call: TRBV28
cdr3_aa: CASSRQGFRETQYF
cdr3_nt: TGTGCCAGCAGTAGACAGGGGTTTCGGGAGACCCAGTACTTC

clone_size: .
d_call: .
j_call: TRBJ1-2
v_call: TRBV29-1
cdr3_aa: CSVVSGHHYTF
cdr3_nt: TGCAGCGTTGTTTCGGGACACCACTACACCTTC